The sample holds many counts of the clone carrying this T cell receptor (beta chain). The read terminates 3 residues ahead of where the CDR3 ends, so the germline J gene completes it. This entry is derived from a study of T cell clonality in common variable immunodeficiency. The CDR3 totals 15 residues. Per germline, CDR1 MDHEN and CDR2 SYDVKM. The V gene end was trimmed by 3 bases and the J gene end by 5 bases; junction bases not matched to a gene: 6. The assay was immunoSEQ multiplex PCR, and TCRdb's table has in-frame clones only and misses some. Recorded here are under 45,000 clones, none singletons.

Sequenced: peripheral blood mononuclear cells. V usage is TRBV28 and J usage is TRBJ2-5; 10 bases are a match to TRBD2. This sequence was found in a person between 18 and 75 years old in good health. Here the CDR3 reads CASSLTSGYAETQYF. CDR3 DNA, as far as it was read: TGTGCCAGCAGTTTGACTAGCGGGTATGCGGAGACC.